The present TCR beta chain was sequenced within a study of T cell responses to AZD1222 COVID-19 vaccine. Here immunoSEQ multiplex PCR was the method, and the copy in TCRdb shows in-frame clones only, minus some. The data show about 120,000 clones, 75% to 95% seen once. The germline V gene has CDR1 KGHDR and CDR2 SFDVKD. The CDR3 extends over 14 amino acids. V was shortened by 4 bases and J by 8 bases, with 13 bases between the two germline ends. General study results and limits: Spike-specific TCR breadth and depth went up after people got two AZD1222 doses. Donors skewed white British and female; clonal diversity was possibly underestimated.

Worth noting for this clone: Its cognate antigen is unknown.

The gene calls are TRBV24-1 and TRBJ2-2; D is unresolved. The sequencing here drew on peripheral blood, taken on day 0 of AZD1222 vaccination. This TCR was sampled from an adult in good health. The CDR3 here is CATSDSPAPGELFF. The CDR3 DNA sequence: TGTGCCACCAGTGACTCCCCCGCCCCAGGGGAGCTGTTTTTT.